The source of this T cell receptor beta chain is a study of blood T cells in healthy people across ages. Study in general: Every two T cells gave about one barcoded beta molecule via template switching. The study, taken as a whole, reports: Researchers deemed the diversity estimates from one million T cells underestimates.

The CDR3 is made up of 15 amino acids. V lost 1 base and J lost 2; bases outside the gene matches: 1. Per germline, CDR1 LNHDA and CDR2 SQIVND (reference sequence). Then a second PCR, running roughly 7 to 11 cycles, was carried out with a sample-barcoded 5' primer and a J-beta primer mix. One entry per CDR3 protein, called by TCRdb with MiXCR from the 5' RACE reads. The sample includes just over 1 million distinct CDR3 sequences, under 45% seen only once; the top ten take approximately 20%. With respect to this clonotype: Its antigen is as yet unknown.

Sequenced: blood. The J gene is TRBJ2-7, the V gene TRBV19; TRBD2 aligns across 11 bases. The source of this sequence is a woman between 55 and 75 years old in good health. This chain's CDR3 is CASSIVAGGPYEQYF. The CDR3 region has the DNA TGTGCCAGTAGTATAGTAGCGGGAGGGCCCTACGAGCAGTACTTC.